Following are 14 T cell receptor beta chains from one sample sequenced in a study of T cell repertoires in cytomegalovirus infection. TCRdb itself ran the reads through MiXCR, one entry per CDR3 protein. The data contain some 920,000 distinct CDR3 sequences, approximately 32% of them singletons. No antigen is known for these receptors. The specimen comprised cultured CD8+ T cells from PBMCs, sampled from culture after CMV antigen stimulation. The origin of the receptors is a human donor in good health (CMV status not recorded). Some clones in this sample may be carry-over from other donors' samples.

The CDR3 sequence: CASSLERTGRFTDTQYF. The CDR3 DNA is TGTGCCAGCAGCTTGGAACGGACAGGGAGGTTCACAGATACGCAGTATTTT. The chain carries TRBV5-5 and TRBJ2-3; 8 bases line up with TRBD1. V trimming: 0 bases; J trimming: 2 bases; junction bases outside the gene matches: 8. Germline V lookup: CDR1 SGHKS, CDR2 YYEKEE (reference sequence). CDR3 length: 17 residues.

V and J are TRBV27 and TRBJ1-2; TRBD1 might be the D (5 bases). CDR1 MNHEY and CDR2 SMNVEV come from the germline V gene (reference sequence). Trimming pared 0 bases from V and 5 bases from J, leaving 10 bases between. This CDR3 region has 14 residues. The CDR3 DNA sequence: TGTGCCAGCAGTTTATCAAGACAGTCGTATGGCTACACCTTC. The encoded protein is CASSLSRQSYGYTF.

This chain links TRBV4-3 with TRBJ2-2, with D uncertain. The V gene's germline CDR1 is LGHNA and CDR2 YSLEER. The CDR3 has 17 residues. V was clipped by 0 bases and J by 9 bases, with 20 bases between them. CDR3 sequence: CASSQEIAGAGTRELFF. The DNA of the CDR3 is TGCGCCAGCAGCCAAGAAATCGCTGGAGCAGGAACCAGGGAGCTGTTTTTT.

The V and J genes are TRBV12-3 or TRBV12-4 and TRBJ2-2; D may be TRBD2 (7 bases). The CDR3 length is 14 residues. The germline V and J ends were trimmed by 4 bases and 8 bases, with 14 bases remaining between them. CDR3 sequence reads: CASSSGGAQGELFF. CDR3 nucleotides: TGTGCCAGCAGTTCGGGGGGCGCACAGGGGGAGCTGTTTTTT.

This chain connects TRBV5-8 to TRBJ2-2, with D perhaps matching TRBD2 (5 bases). From germline, CDR1 is SGHTS and CDR2 YDEGEE. The V and J ends lost 1 base and 6 bases respectively, with 22 bases between them. There are 18 residues in the CDR3. This chain's CDR3 is CASSLTRGGLSRSGELFF. CDR3 DNA: TGTGCCAGCAGCTTGACTCGCGGCGGGCTTAGTCGATCCGGGGAGCTGTTTTTT.

This clonotype was seen repeatedly, ten times or more. The rearrangement links TRBV7-2 to TRBJ2-2; D is possibly TRBD2 (6 bases). The V end was cut by 2 bases, the J end by 5 bases, with 9 bases between. CDR3 length equals 14 residues. Germline V lookup: CDR1 SGHTA, CDR2 FQGNSA. CDR3 in amino acids: CASSLTSLTGELFF. CDR3 sequence (DNA): TGTGCCAGCAGCTTAACTAGCCTAACCGGGGAGCTGTTTTTT.

This clonotype was seen only a few times. The chain links TRBV27 to TRBJ1-1; D is perhaps TRBD1 (5 bases). CDR1 MNHEY and CDR2 SMNVEV come from the germline V gene (reference sequence). V lost 4 bases, J lost 0 bases, and 12 bases lay in between. CDR3 length: 15 residues. The CDR3 sequence is CASSSLGTLNTEAFF. The DNA for the CDR3 is TGTGCCAGCAGTTCCCTCGGGACTCTGAACACTGAAGCTTTCTTT.

V is TRBV29-1 and J is TRBJ2-2; 8 positions agree with TRBD1. Germline CDR1 is SQVTM and CDR2 is ANQGSEA. V trimming: 5 bases; J trimming: 6 bases; junction bases outside the gene matches: 11. This CDR3 comprises 15 residues. The CDR3, as DNA: TGCAGCGTTAATATAGACAGGGGTATTGCCGGGGAGCTGTTTTTT. Its translation: CSVNIDRGIAGELFF.

The V gene is TRBV27, the J gene TRBJ2-1; D is perhaps TRBD2 (6 bases). CDR1 is MNHEY, CDR2 SMNVEV, per germline (reference sequence). The CDR3 contains 13 residues. V lost 8 bases and J lost 3, with 11 bases in between. In nucleotides, the CDR3 is TGTGCCAGCGCTAGCGACCTCTACAATGAGCAGTTCTTC. This encodes CASASDLYNEQFF.

The CDR3 region has the DNA TGCAGTGCTAGAGATTCAGGGTATGGCTACACCTTC. Protein: CSARDSGYGYTF. The V gene is TRBV20-1, the J gene TRBJ1-2; weak D call: TRBD1 (5 bases). This CDR3 region has 12 residues. Germline V gives CDR1 DFQATT, CDR2 SNEGSKA (reference sequence). The V end was cut by 0 bases, the J end by 5 bases, with 7 bases between.

The J gene is TRBJ2-2, the V gene TRBV6-2 or TRBV6-3; 8 nucleotides line up with TRBD2. In germline, CDR1 is MNHEY, CDR2 SVGEGT. There are 17 residues in the CDR3. V shed 6 bases, J shed 4 bases, and the junction held 13 bases outside the gene matches. As DNA, the CDR3 is TGTGCCAGCAGCCCCCCCCAAGCGGGGGAATCCACCGGGGAGCTGTTTTTT. Translating gives CASSPPQAGESTGELFF.

This clonotype was seen ten or more times. The chain links TRBV7-6 to TRBJ2-1, with TRBD1 identical over 8 bases. J was trimmed by 9 bases and V by 2 bases; bases with no gene match: 3. Germline V gives CDR1 SGHVS, CDR2 FNYEAQ. The CDR3 extends over 13 amino acids. CDR3 DNA sequence: TGTGCCAGCAGCTTACAGGGGGCACTTGAGCAGTTCTTC. It codes for CASSLQGALEQFF.

The chain carries TRBV9 and TRBJ1-1; perhaps TRBD1 as D (6 bases). V was trimmed by 0 bases and J by 4 bases, leaving 19 bases between them. Germline V CDR1 and CDR2: SGDLS, YYNGEE. The CDR3 spans 17 residues. DNA for the CDR3: TGTGCCAGCAGCGTAGGAGGGGGGGCAGGAGGCTCCACTGAAGCTTTCTTT. It is translated as CASSVGGGAGGSTEAFF.

The V call is TRBV19, the J call TRBJ1-1, with D tentatively TRBD1 (5 bases). Trimming cost V 5 bases and J 6 bases, with 16 bases left between them. This CDR3 is 14 amino acids long. The germline gives CDR1 LNHDA, CDR2 SQIVND (reference sequence). This CDR3 reads CASSLGPRGPEAFF. The CDR3 DNA reads TGTGCCAGTAGTCTGGGACCTAGGGGACCTGAAGCTTTCTTT.